This note documents a single TCR beta chain sequence. Antigen specificity is unknown. The sample comes from a study of T cell responses to AZD1222 COVID-19 vaccine. Broader study findings: Among the donors, most were white British and more were female, and clonal diversity was possibly underestimated.

The CDR3 extends over 14 amino acids. The V and J ends lost 2 bases and 2 bases, in that order; junction bases with no gene match: 0. Germline CDR1 reads MNHEY; CDR2 reads SVGAGI. Clones were read by immunoSEQ multiplex PCR, and TCRdb kept only the in-frame ones, dropping some. Of over 40,000 clones listed, approximately 84% are singletons. The chain is built from TRBV6-5 and TRBJ1-2; 9 bases line up with TRBD1. This sequence originates from an adult in good health. Sequencing was performed on peripheral blood, taken on day 0 of AZD1222 vaccination. The CDR3 region is CASSYGTGNYGYTF. The CDR3 DNA follows: TGTGCCAGCAGTTACGGGACAGGGAACTATGGCTACACCTTC.